Reported below is one T cell receptor (beta chain). The source of the sample is a study of blood T cell repertoires in COVID-19. Background on the study: Each recovered donor of Cohort 3 presented with two negative PCRs, clearance, or symptom resolution.

The length of the CDR3 is 12 residues. The germline V gene has CDR1 LNHNV and CDR2 YYDKDF (reference sequence). V was pared by 0 bases and J by 7 bases, with 5 bases between. Researchers sorted participants into cohorts using their self-reported clinical history. In the authors' methods: Scientists estimated how many nucleated cells there were by amplifying reference gene primers. The protocol was immunoSEQ multiplex PCR, while the TCRdb copy is restricted to in-frame clones and leaves out a portion. The DNA gave D and trimming, while V, J and clone size come from that table. This table has over 110,000 clones, nearly 85% appearing once.

This chain joins TRBV15 and TRBJ2-3, with D hard to call. Sequenced input: PBMCs or T cells enriched from blood (not recorded which). The clonotype was recovered from a man between 50 and 59 years old in a cohort exposed to, infected with or recovered from COVID-19 (not recorded which). Written as DNA, the CDR3 is TGTGCCACCAGCAGAGATTTTAATACGCAGTATTTT. It is translated as CATSRDFNTQYF.